A selection of T cell receptor beta chains follows, all from one sample in a study of T cells in tuberculosis. Libraries were prepared by immunoSEQ multiplex PCR; TCRdb keeps only in-frame clonotypes and omits some of them. The data contain 20,000 to 30,000 clones, around 95% of them singletons. Sequencing used PBMCs. The origin of the receptors is a donor aged 10 to 29 with latent tuberculosis or without tuberculosis infection. CDR3s include the opening cysteine and the closing phenylalanine or tryptophan. A D gene is named only where the DNA matches it firmly. A row's size may be missing; if present it is once, few, many or a size class.

D: TRBD1; V: TRBV27; size: -; J: TRBJ1-1; CDR3: CASRRDRGAEAFF; DNA: TGTGCCAGCAGGAGGGACAGGGGCGCTGAAGCTTTCTTT
D: TRBD2; V: TRBV19; size: -; J: TRBJ2-3; CDR3: CASSMELAGTDTQYF; DNA: TGTGCCAGTAGTATGGAGCTAGCGGGCACAGATACGCAGTATTTT
D: TRBD1; V: TRBV7-8; size: -; J: TRBJ1-3; CDR3: CASSAAPGQGFGNTIYF; DNA: TGTGCCAGCAGCGCGGCGCCAGGACAGGGGTTCGGAAACACCATATATTTT
D: TRBD1; V: TRBV7-9; size: -; J: TRBJ1-1; CDR3: CASSHRGTEAFF; DNA: TGTGCCAGCAGCCACAGGGGCACTGAAGCTTTCTTT
D: TRBD1; V: TRBV14; size: few; J: TRBJ1-6; CDR3: CASSLPGTGLNSPLHF; DNA: TGTGCCAGCAGCCTACCCGGGACAGGTTTGAATTCACCCCTCCACTTT
D: -; V: TRBV27; size: -; J: TRBJ1-2; CDR3: CASSPFPGGPLYGYTF; DNA: TGTGCCAGCAGTCCCTTCCCGGGGGGCCCCCTCTATGGCTACACCTTC
D: TRBD2; V: TRBV13; size: -; J: TRBJ2-5; CDR3: CASSLSPLAGRQETQYF; DNA: TGTGCCAGCAGCTTAAGCCCGCTAGCGGGGCGGCAAGAGACCCAGTACTTC
D: TRBD1; V: TRBV27; size: -; J: TRBJ2-1; CDR3: CASSLGTGLYNEQFF; DNA: TGTGCCAGCAGTTTGGGGACAGGGCTTTACAATGAGCAGTTCTTC
D: TRBD1; V: TRBV7-9; size: -; J: TRBJ1-4; CDR3: CASSPGQGDPTNEKLFF; DNA: TGTGCCAGCAGCCCGGGACAGGGCGACCCAACTAATGAAAAACTGTTTTTT
D: -; V: TRBV5-1; size: -; J: TRBJ1-4; CDR3: CASSRIAGIGEKLFF; DNA: TGCGCCAGCAGCAGGATCGCGGGGATTGGGGAAAAACTGTTTTTT
D: TRBD2; V: TRBV29-1; size: -; J: TRBJ2-5; CDR3: CSVEDLERGLQETQYF; DNA: TGCAGCGTTGAAGATCTGGAGCGGGGGCTGCAAGAGACCCAGTACTTC
D: TRBD1; V: TRBV27; size: -; J: TRBJ1-1; CDR3: CASKMGQFEAFF; DNA: TGTGCCAGCAAGATGGGACAGTTTGAAGCTTTCTTT
D: TRBD2; V: TRBV27; size: -; J: TRBJ2-1; CDR3: CASSLGSGLAGGRRNEQFF; DNA: TGTGCCAGCAGTTTGGGTAGCGGGCTAGCGGGGGGGCGTAGGAATGAGCAGTTCTTC
D: TRBD1; V: TRBV25-1; size: -; J: TRBJ1-3; CDR3: CASSDRTGTGNTIYF; DNA: TGTGCCAGCAGTGACCGGACAGGGACTGGAAACACCATATATTTT
D: TRBD1; V: TRBV5-4; size: once; J: TRBJ1-2; CDR3: CASRRTGTGYGYTF; DNA: TGTGCCAGCAGAAGGACAGGCACGGGCTATGGCTACACCTTC
D: TRBD2; V: TRBV7-2; size: -; J: TRBJ2-5; CDR3: CASSPRGEQETQYF; DNA: TGTGCCAGCAGCCCGCGGGGGGAACAAGAGACCCAGTACTTC
D: -; V: TRBV25-1; size: -; J: TRBJ1-1; CDR3: CASSVTGLAEAFF; DNA: TGTGCCAGCAGTGTAACAGGGTTAGCTGAAGCTTTCTTT
D: -; V: TRBV4-1; size: -; J: TRBJ1-5; CDR3: CASSLKQGGNQPQHF; DNA: TGCGCCAGCAGCCTAAAACAGGGAGGCAATCAGCCCCAGCATTTT
D: -; V: TRBV5-6; size: -; J: TRBJ1-1; CDR3: CASTLAGSTEAFF; DNA: TGTGCCAGCACCCTTGCGGGGAGCACTGAAGCTTTCTTT
D: -; V: TRBV27; size: -; J: TRBJ2-7; CDR3: CASSLEQVGYEQYF; DNA: TGTGCCAGCAGTTTAGAACAGGTGGGCTACGAGCAGTACTTC
D: TRBD1; V: TRBV2; size: -; J: TRBJ1-2; CDR3: CASSEADRGIHGYTF; DNA: TGTGCCAGCAGTGAAGCTGACAGGGGGATACATGGCTACACCTTC
D: TRBD1; V: TRBV6-5; size: -; J: TRBJ1-2; CDR3: CASSWGQGVDYGYTF; DNA: TGTGCCAGCAGTTGGGGACAGGGGGTTGACTATGGCTACACCTTC
D: -; V: TRBV7-2; size: -; J: TRBJ1-6; CDR3: CASRIWGNSPLHF; DNA: TGTGCCAGCAGAATATGGGGCAATTCACCCCTCCACTTT
D: -; V: TRBV6-5; size: -; J: TRBJ2-1; CDR3: CASSNSPNEQFF; DNA: TGTGCCAGCAGCAACTCCCCAAATGAGCAGTTCTTC
D: TRBD1; V: TRBV13; size: -; J: TRBJ2-3; CDR3: CASSLGAGTGDTDTQYF; DNA: TGTGCCAGCAGCTTAGGGGCCGGGACAGGGGACACAGATACGCAGTATTTT
D: TRBD2; V: TRBV2; size: -; J: TRBJ2-5; CDR3: CASRWSGGAGETQYF; DNA: TGTGCCAGCAGATGGAGCGGGGGGGCCGGGGAGACCCAGTACTTC
D: -; V: TRBV5-8; size: -; J: TRBJ1-1; CDR3: CASSFLPPPGEGTEAFF; DNA: TGTGCCAGCAGCTTTCTCCCCCCCCCGGGGGAGGGCACTGAAGCTTTCTTT
D: -; V: TRBV6-1; size: -; J: TRBJ1-1; CDR3: CASSNYKTGTEAFF; DNA: TGTGCCAGCAGCAACTACAAAACGGGGACTGAAGCTTTCTTT
D: TRBD1; V: TRBV7-9; size: -; J: TRBJ1-4; CDR3: CASSLALKGGRNEKLFF; DNA: TGTGCCAGCAGCTTAGCGCTAAAAGGGGGCCGTAATGAAAAACTGTTTTTT
D: -; V: TRBV5-6; size: -; J: TRBJ1-5; CDR3: CASSPGGAQPQHF; DNA: TGTGCCAGCAGCCCGGGGGGGGCTCAGCCCCAGCATTTT
D: -; V: TRBV21-1; size: -; J: TRBJ2-1; CDR3: CASISEGRGCNEQFF; DNA: TGTGCCAGCATTTCAGAGGGCAGGGGATGCAATGAGCAGTTCTTC
D: TRBD1; V: TRBV4-1; size: -; J: TRBJ2-1; CDR3: CASSQDQGTGVNEQFF; DNA: TGCGCCAGCAGCCAAGATCAGGGGACAGGGGTCAATGAGCAGTTCTTC
D: -; V: TRBV5-6; size: -; J: TRBJ2-5; CDR3: CASSRGGRETQYF; DNA: TGTGCCAGCAGCCGTGGGGGCCGAGAGACCCAGTACTTC
D: TRBD1; V: TRBV6-6; size: -; J: TRBJ1-2; CDR3: CASRGTGHGYTF; DNA: TGTGCCAGCAGAGGGACAGGGCATGGCTACACCTTC
D: TRBD1; V: TRBV4-2; size: -; J: TRBJ1-1; CDR3: CASSLDRGGQRDTEAFF; DNA: TGTGCCAGCAGCCTGGACAGGGGCGGGCAAAGAGACACTGAAGCTTTCTTT
D: -; V: TRBV2; size: few; J: TRBJ1-5; CDR3: CASGGDSNQPQHF; DNA: TGTGCCAGCGGGGGGGATAGCAATCAGCCCCAGCATTTT
D: -; V: TRBV30; size: -; J: TRBJ2-2; CDR3: CAWSVVGGGELFF; DNA: TGTGCCTGGAGTGTAGTGGGGGGCGGGGAGCTGTTTTTT
D: -; V: TRBV2; size: -; J: TRBJ2-5; CDR3: CASTGGETQYF; DNA: TGTGCCAGCACCGGAGGGGAGACCCAGTACTTC
D: -; V: TRBV6-1; size: once; J: TRBJ2-5; CDR3: CASSDGGIGETQYF; DNA: TGTGCCAGCAGTGATGGGGGGATCGGGGAGACCCAGTACTTC
D: TRBD2; V: TRBV9; size: -; J: TRBJ2-3; CDR3: CASSFTSGGSTDTQYF; DNA: TGTGCCAGCAGCTTTACTAGCGGGGGGTCCACAGATACGCAGTATTTT
D: TRBD1; V: TRBV6-1; size: -; J: TRBJ1-5; CDR3: CAPWTGGKPQHF; DNA: TGTGCCCCATGGACAGGGGGCAAGCCCCAGCATTTT
D: -; V: TRBV29-1; size: -; J: TRBJ1-1; CDR3: CSVAPVVSNTEAFF; DNA: TGCAGCGTTGCCCCAGTTGTTTCGAACACTGAAGCTTTCTTT
D: -; V: TRBV5-1; size: once; J: TRBJ1-2; CDR3: CASSLTAGVNYGYTF; DNA: TGCGCCAGCAGCTTGACGGCAGGGGTCAACTATGGCTACACCTTC
D: -; V: TRBV5-1; size: -; J: TRBJ1-2; CDR3: CASSPADSYGYTF; DNA: TGCGCCAGCAGCCCCGCTGACAGCTATGGCTACACCTTC
D: -; V: TRBV5-4; size: -; J: TRBJ1-1; CDR3: CASSRGLQNTEAFF; DNA: TGTGCCAGCAGCAGGGGTCTTCAAAACACTGAAGCTTTCTTT
D: -; V: TRBV30; size: -; J: TRBJ1-5; CDR3: CAWMTGNQPQHF; DNA: TGTGCCTGGATGACAGGCAATCAGCCCCAGCATTTT
D: -; V: TRBV9; size: -; J: TRBJ2-2; CDR3: CASSPDSQLGELFF; DNA: TGTGCCAGCAGCCCGGACAGCCAACTCGGGGAGCTGTTTTTT
D: TRBD1; V: TRBV6-1; size: -; J: TRBJ1-1; CDR3: CASSGQGPTEAFF; DNA: TGTGCCAGCAGTGGACAGGGGCCAACTGAAGCTTTCTTT